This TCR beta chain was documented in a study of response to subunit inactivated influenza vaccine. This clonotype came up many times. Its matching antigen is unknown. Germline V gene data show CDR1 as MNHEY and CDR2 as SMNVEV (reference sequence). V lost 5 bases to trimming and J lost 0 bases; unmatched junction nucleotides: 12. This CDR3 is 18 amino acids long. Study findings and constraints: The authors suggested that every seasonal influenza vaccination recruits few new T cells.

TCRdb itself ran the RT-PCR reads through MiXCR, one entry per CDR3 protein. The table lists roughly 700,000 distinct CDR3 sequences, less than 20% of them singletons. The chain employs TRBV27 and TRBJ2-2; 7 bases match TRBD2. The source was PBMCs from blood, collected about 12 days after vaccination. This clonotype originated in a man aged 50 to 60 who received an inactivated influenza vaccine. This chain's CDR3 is CASSRQYLAASNTGELFF. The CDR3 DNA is TGTGCCAGCAGTCGACAGTACCTAGCGGCCTCGAACACCGGGGAGCTGTTTTTT.